Shown below are 8 T cell receptor beta chains from a single sample sequenced in a study of cytomegalovirus exposure and HLA in healthy donors. 13 Jbeta primers and 60 Vbeta primers were used for the PCR. Here immunoSEQ multiplex PCR was the method, and the copy in TCRdb shows in-frame clones only, minus some. The sample lists some 190,000 clones, over 80% occurring once. The sequenced material came from PBMCs. These receptors were collected from a boy aged 2 to 10 in good health and CMV-seronegative.

V and J are TRBV19 and TRBJ1-2; the match to TRBD1 covers 10 bases. The germline CDR1 and CDR2 sequences are LNHDA and SQIVND (reference sequence). The length of the CDR3 is 14 residues. Germline trimming cut 5 bases from V and 7 bases from J; bases unmatched to any gene: 7. The CDR3 sequence is CASSLRQGAGGYTF. The CDR3, as DNA: TGTGCCAGTAGTCTCAGACAGGGGGCCGGTGGCTACACCTTC.

This clone was counted only a few times. The rearrangement links TRBV25-1 to TRBJ2-2, with 7 bases lining up with TRBD2. Germline V gene sequence: CDR1 MGHDK, CDR2 SYGVNS. CDR3 length: 16 residues. The J segment lost 3 bases and the V segment lost 3 bases, leaving 7 bases of the junction unmatched. The CDR3: CASSEAGTTHTGELFF. The CDR3 coding sequence is TGTGCCAGCAGTGAGGCCGGGACTACACACACCGGGGAGCTGTTTTTT.

The chain is built from TRBV4-3 and TRBJ2-3; 11 bases are shared with TRBD2. This CDR3 spans 16 amino acids. Germline loops: CDR1 LGHNA, CDR2 YSLEER. Trimming cost V 0 bases and J 4 bases; bases outside gene matches: 3. The CDR3, as DNA: TGCGCCAGCAGCCAAGATGCTAGCGGGGGGCCAGATACGCAGTATTTT. It encodes CASSQDASGGPDTQYF.

This chain connects TRBV30 to TRBJ1-1; the D gene is possibly TRBD1 (5 bases). The germline V gene has CDR1 GTSNPN and CDR2 SVGIG (reference sequence). Trimming shortened V by 2 bases and J by 1 base, and 14 bases separated the two germline ends. The CDR3 sequence is 15 residues long. CDR3 sequence reads: CAWSPEQVKNTEAFF. The DNA of the CDR3 is TGTGCCTGGAGTCCGGAACAGGTTAAGAACACTGAAGCTTTCTTT.

The chain has TRBV25-1 and TRBJ2-3, with D possibly matching TRBD2 (6 bases). Germline V CDR1 and CDR2: MGHDK, SYGVNS. V was pared by 1 base and J by 2 bases, with 10 bases between. There are 15 residues in the CDR3. In nucleotides, the CDR3 is TGTGCCAGCAGTGAATTTCGGGGGTCCACAGATACGCAGTATTTT. Residues: CASSEFRGSTDTQYF.

The rearrangement links TRBV27 to TRBJ1-2, with D unresolved. Trimming cost V 5 bases and J 2 bases, with 15 bases left between them. This CDR3 contains 15 residues. Germline loops: CDR1 MNHEY, CDR2 SMNVEV (reference sequence). In nucleotides, the CDR3 is TGTGCCAGCAGTCCACCCCCGGGGAAGAACTATGGCTACACCTTC. Amino acids: CASSPPPGKNYGYTF.

The rearrangement links TRBV4-3 to TRBJ2-1; D is possibly TRBD2 (6 bases). This CDR3 contains 17 residues. Germline V CDR1 and CDR2: LGHNA, YSLEER. V lost 4 bases, J lost 2 bases, and 18 bases lay in between. DNA for the CDR3: TGCGCCAGCAGCCCTATCGCCGGGACTTTTACCTACAATGAGCAGTTCTTC. This translates into CASSPIAGTFTYNEQFF.

The chain links TRBV5-4 to TRBJ1-2; perhaps TRBD1 as D (6 bases). Per the germline V gene, CDR1 is SGHNT and CDR2 is YYREEE (reference sequence). Trimming removed 0 bases from V and 6 bases from J, with 12 bases in between. CDR3 length: 14 residues. The CDR3 DNA is TGTGCCAGCAGCTTGGTGGCCAGGGGCGATGGCTACACCTTC. Translating it yields CASSLVARGDGYTF.